The 14 T cell receptor beta chains given below trace back to one sample, sequenced in a study of STAT3 mutations in large granular lymphocyte leukemia. Findings of the study overall: Every T-LGLL patient had at least one immunodominant TCRbeta clonotype.

Method: immunoSEQ multiplex PCR; TCRdb's copy keeps in-frame clones and lacks some. The sample contains over 3,500 clones, around 76% of which appear only once. Their cognate antigens are unknown. The sequenced material came from peripheral blood mononuclear cells. The receptors here all came from a boy younger than 18 with T-cell large granular lymphocyte leukemia. Some clones in this sample may be carry-over from other donors' samples.

This chain connects TRBV7-4 to TRBJ1-5, with unresolved D. Trimming took 7 bases from V and 5 from J, leaving 9 bases between them. Germline values: CDR1 SGHVT, CDR2 SQSDAQ. The CDR3 covers 12 residues. Here the CDR3 reads CASIVGDQPQHF. DNA for the CDR3: TGTGCCAGCATAGTCGGTGATCAGCCCCAGCATTTT.

This chain connects TRBV4-2 to TRBJ1-2; 9 nucleotides align to TRBD1. This CDR3 has 15 residues. Trimming at V came to 4 bases and at J to 5 bases, leaving 8 bases not matched to a gene. The V gene's germline CDR1 is LGHNA and CDR2 YNFKEQ. The CDR3 DNA reads TGTGCCAGCAGCCCCGGGACAGGGCTCGGTTATGGCTACACCTTC. It codes for CASSPGTGLGYGYTF.

A few counts support this clone. This chain links TRBV12-5 with TRBJ2-7; TRBD1 matches at 12 bases. The CDR3 covers 15 residues. Trimming took 5 bases from V and 4 from J; bases not matched to a gene: 6. Per germline, CDR1 LGHNT and CDR2 FRNRAP. The CDR3 sequence is CASGTGQGAGYEQYF. As DNA, the CDR3 is TGTGCTAGTGGTACGGGACAGGGGGCAGGGTACGAGCAGTACTTC.

This chain connects TRBV5-4 to TRBJ1-4; 8 nucleotides align to TRBD1. In germline, CDR1 is SGHNT, CDR2 YYREEE (reference sequence). J lost 7 bases, V lost 4 bases, and 6 bases had no gene match. This CDR3 has 14 residues. The DNA for the CDR3 is TGTGCCAGCAGCCTTCAGGGGGCGGTTGAAAAACTGTTTTTT. It is translated as CASSLQGAVEKLFF.

The chain carries TRBV7-6 and TRBJ2-7; D might be TRBD2 (6 bases). Trimming cost V 5 bases and J 4 bases, with 18 bases left between them. CDR1 SGHVS and CDR2 FNYEAQ come from the germline V gene. The CDR3 loop spans 15 amino acids. CDR3 nucleotides: TGTGCCAGCAGCCCCTATTCGGGACTTTCTTACGAGCAGTACTTC. Amino acids: CASSPYSGLSYEQYF.

This chain's CDR3 is CASSLGGSWSSYEQYF. CDR3 nucleotide sequence: TGTGCCAGCAGCTTGGGCGGTTCATGGAGCTCCTACGAGCAGTACTTC. V gene TRBV5-6 combines with J gene TRBJ2-7; no clear D. Germline V CDR1 and CDR2: SGHDT, YYEEEE. This CDR3 contains 16 residues. With 0 bases removed from V and 0 bases from J, the gap between germline ends came to 13 bases.

The CDR3: CASSSLAGGLYEQYF. CDR3 coding DNA: TGTGCCAGCAGCTCCCTAGCGGGAGGGCTCTACGAGCAGTACTTC. The chain combines TRBV5-6 with TRBJ2-7; 12 nucleotides align to TRBD2. With V trimmed by 3 bases and J by 3 bases, 4 bases remained unmatched. Germline values: CDR1 SGHDT, CDR2 YYEEEE. CDR3 length: 15 amino acids.

This clone was recorded only once. The CDR3 nucleotides are TGTGCCACTACCGTGGACAGGGGGGACTATGGCTACACCTTC. It yields the protein CATTVDRGDYGYTF. V gene TRBV10-3 combines with J gene TRBJ1-2; the match to TRBD1 covers 10 bases. This CDR3 has 14 amino acids. Germline-derived CDR1 and CDR2 are ENHRY and SYGVKD. The trim removed 10 bases at V and 3 bases at J, leaving 8 bases unmatched.

This chain joins TRBV5-1 and TRBJ1-1, with 9 bases identical to TRBD1. The germline CDR1 and CDR2 sequences are SGHRS and YFSETQ. The length of the CDR3 is 15 residues. The V and J ends lost 7 bases and 5 bases, in that order; junction bases with no gene match: 12. In DNA, the CDR3 is TGCGCCAGCGACACCGGGACAGGGAGTGGTACTGAAGCTTTCTTT. Protein product: CASDTGTGSGTEAFF. Full variable domain (rest looked up from reference TRBV5-1 and TRBJ1-1): KAGVTQTPRYLIKTRGQQVTLSCSPISGHRSVSWYQQTPGQGLQFLFEYFSETQRNKGNFPGRFSGRQFSNSRSEMNVSTLELGDSALYLCASDTGTGSGTEAFFGQGTRLTVV.

This clone was seen a handful of times. V and J are TRBV5-4 and TRBJ1-2, with 7 bases identical to TRBD1. CDR3 length: 17 residues. Germline V gene data show CDR1 as SGHNT and CDR2 as YYREEE (reference sequence). Losses at the gene ends were 3 bases for V and 2 bases for J; bases not matched to a gene: 13. In DNA, the CDR3 is TGTGCCAGCAGCTCCTGGTGGGGGACAGACATCAACTATGGCTACACCTTC. It is translated as CASSSWWGTDINYGYTF.

This clone appeared a single time. The rearrangement uses TRBV6-1 and TRBJ2-7, with D possibly TRBD2 on 7 matching bases. V lost 8 bases, J lost 0 bases, and 17 bases lay in between. The germline CDR1 and CDR2 sequences are MNHNS and SASEGT. This CDR3 contains 15 residues. CDR3 in DNA: TGTGCCAGCTCAAATGTGGGGGGGGCCTCCTACGAGCAGTACTTC. Its protein product is CASSNVGGASYEQYF.

The J gene is TRBJ2-7, the V gene TRBV5-1, with 7 bases identical to TRBD1. The CDR3 covers 15 residues. With V trimmed by 2 bases and J by 3 bases, 8 bases remained unmatched. Per the germline V gene, CDR1 is SGHRS and CDR2 is YFSETQ. Here the CDR3 reads CASSFGAGGNYEQYF. In DNA, the CDR3 is TGCGCCAGCAGCTTTGGGGCAGGGGGTAACTACGAGCAGTACTTC.

This clone was detected a few times. This chain uses TRBV28 with TRBJ1-2; the D is unclear. V gave up 6 bases and J gave up 5 bases, with 13 bases separating them. Germline values: CDR1 MDHEN, CDR2 SYDVKM. The CDR3 loop spans 13 amino acids. Here the CDR3 reads CASSLVRGYGYTF. In nucleotides, the CDR3 is TGTGCCAGCAGCCTAGTCCGGGGTTATGGCTACACCTTC.

The chain joins TRBV5-1 to TRBJ1-1; tentatively, D is TRBD1 (5 bases). Between the trimmed V and J ends, which lost 5 bases and 2 bases, there was a span of 13 bases. The germline V gene encodes CDR1 SGHRS and CDR2 YFSETQ. CDR3 length: 14 residues. In DNA, the CDR3 is TGCGCCAGCAGTACGGGGCTCTTTAACACTGAAGCTTTCTTT. Translation gives CASSTGLFNTEAFF.